What follows describes a single TCR beta chain. Its antigen is still unknown. Mismatch with germline at one junction end may stem from a read error. The germline V gene encodes CDR1 DFQATT and CDR2 SNEGSKA (reference sequence). The CDR3 has 8 amino acids. The sample is drawn from a study of shared clonotypes between healthy human individuals. Study summary: With ages of 18 to 49, the donors were a couple of women and a few men. Study results and limitations: Larger estimated richness was generally recorded for naive subsets relative to memory subsets. The diversity represented, both genetic and in exposure history, was limited by few donors.

CD45RO-negative, CCR7-selected cells formed the naive CD8 fraction, which excluded terminally differentiated effector memory CD45RA+ cells. Several immunoSEQ plates held equal portions of the genomic DNA taken from each subset. The method was immunoSEQ multiplex PCR; TCRdb's version includes in-frame clones alone and lacks a portion of them. The table has around 610,000 clones, about 96% seen once. This clonotype was obtained from a woman aged 25 to 39 in good health. The sequenced material came from naive CD8+ T cells sorted from blood. V usage is TRBV20-1 and J usage is TRBJ1-2; D is unresolved. The CDR3 sequence: CSATPGDF. In DNA, the CDR3 is TGCAGTGCCACTCCTGGGGACTTC.